Here is one T cell receptor beta chain with its context. The specificity of this receptor is unknown. No much larger clonotype is one base removed from it; base qualities were not supplied. TCRbeta CDR3 regions were amplified from genomic DNA by means of the immunoSEQ Assay, a bias-controlled multiplex PCR. Turning to the authors' computational methods: The number of nucleated cells in each sample was estimated by amplification of reference gene primers within the assay. To quantify the absolute abundance of each unique TCRbeta CDR3 rearrangement, sequence reads were collapsed and filtered. Productive Simpson clonality was computed per sample as the square root of Simpson's diversity index over productive rearrangements. Held by TCRdb, this immuneACCESS table contains in-frame sequences only and omits some clones. Under half of the omission traces to an unresolved V gene where checked; the cause of the rest is unknown. D and trimming come from the DNA, and the V and J calls and clone size come from that table. The sample table contains about 170,000 clones; only one count was recorded for less than 90% of them. The top ten clonotypes cover approximately 4.7% of the sample.

The CDR3 goes from the cysteine to the phenylalanine over 15 residues. Only the CDR3 DNA stays, 45 bases, in frame from base 1. V is cut back by 0 bases and J by 1 base, with 0 bases in the junction unmatched. Sequences SGHTA (CDR1) and FQGNSA (CDR2) are obtained from the germline V gene. Enrolling through a virtual design, the prospective study's participants ranged in age from roughly 18 to 90 years and lived across 24 United States geographic areas. To assign participants to cohorts, the prospective study relied on clinical history that participants themselves reported in a screening survey and a study questionnaire. For ImmuneRACE Cohort 3, a participant was defined as recovered based on two consecutive negative NP/OP PCR tests, clearance by a healthcare professional, or resolution of symptoms. Mobile phlebotomists in the prospective study collected whole blood, serum and a nasopharyngeal or oropharyngeal swab from every participant. Over a 2-month period, participants in the prospective study had the option of providing additional blood draws and questionnaires. Before DNA extraction, blood samples from the prospective study were shipped at room temperature or frozen.

This record belongs to a study of blood T cell repertoires in COVID-19 (dated by TCRdb to the early 2020s). With regard to the full study: Collaborator samples came from the United States, Italy and Spain and covered acute and convalescent phases of COVID-19. The sample metadata nearly always contained a de-identified subject ID, COVID-19 status, age in years and sex. Where HLA class I and class II types were available, the types were taken from metadata supplied by the sample provider, not from assay-based typing. Deeply sampled blood TCRbeta repertoires from subjects exposed to, actively infected with, or recovered from COVID-19 were included in the dataset. The repertoires were released in a freely available public database meant as a resource for research on the immune response to SARS-CoV-2. The prospective study material was composed of cDNA or gDNA derived from T cells, B-cell-depleted T cells, or PBMCs. The samples were drawn from the first 160 participants of the ongoing ImmuneRACE study and from over a thousand subjects provided by 6 global collaborators. Here is what the overall study found, with its caveats: The quantity of clinical and demographic metadata differed by source and by participant and was supplied without curation.

The sequence derives from a woman aged 50 to 60 who had recovered from COVID-19. The V and J genes are TRBV7-2 and TRBJ2-3; the junction holds 8 bases that match TRBD2. Sequencing input: PBMCs or T cells enriched from blood (not recorded which). The CDR3 protein is CASSLALAGTDTQYF. The bases are TGTGCCAGCAGCTTAGCACTAGCGGGCACAGATACGCAGTATTTT.